Shown below are 20 T cell receptor beta chains from a single sample sequenced in a study of T-cell memory formation after mild COVID-19. Each CDR3 protein gets one entry after TCRdb re-called the 5' RACE reads with MiXCR. The data show roughly 450,000 distinct CDR3 sequences, around a sixth seen once. Input material: PBMCs or a T cell subset sorted from them (not recorded which). The receptor set was obtained from an adult woman who had mild COVID-19 (a few samples of this study predate the infection). Cell type and time point are not known.

This clonotype has ten or more counts. The rearrangement uses TRBV20-1 and TRBJ2-1; perhaps TRBD2 as D (5 bases). The CDR3 covers 14 residues. Trimming removed 3 bases from V and 5 bases from J, with 14 bases in between. Per the germline V gene, CDR1 is DFQATT and CDR2 is SNEGSKA (reference sequence). The CDR3 spells CSARKSGIDNEQFF. The CDR3 DNA sequence: TGCAGTGCTAGGAAATCGGGAATTGACAATGAGCAGTTCTTC.

A few counts support this clonotype. The J gene is TRBJ2-7, the V gene TRBV5-1; no firm D call. The germline V gene has CDR1 SGHRS and CDR2 YFSETQ. The V end lost 3 bases, the J end lost 2 bases, and 12 bases lay between the germline ends. The CDR3 totals 14 residues. The CDR3 DNA reads as TGCGCCAGCAGCTCCGACAACTTACCCTACGAGCAGTACTTC. It yields the protein CASSSDNLPYEQYF.

This clonotype turned up a few times. The J gene is TRBJ2-1, the V gene TRBV27; no clear D. V was cut by 6 bases and J by 12 bases, with 15 bases left in between. CDR3 size: 12 residues. Germline V CDR1 and CDR2: MNHEY, SMNVEV (reference sequence). For the CDR3, the DNA is TGTGCCAGCAGAAGTATCGGAATGGTGCAGTTCTTC. This gives the protein CASRSIGMVQFF.

In this sample, this clonotype turned up a few times. The V gene is TRBV20-1, the J gene TRBJ2-1; 9 nucleotides match TRBD1. The CDR3 covers 16 residues. The J segment lost 8 bases and the V segment lost 0 bases, leaving 11 bases of the junction unmatched. Germline CDR1 is DFQATT and CDR2 is SNEGSKA (reference sequence). The CDR3 DNA follows: TGCAGTGCTAGAGATCACAACAGGGGGCATATATATGAGCAGTTCTTC. Encoded protein: CSARDHNRGHIYEQFF.

The rearrangement uses TRBV5-6 and TRBJ2-6; weak D call: TRBD1 (6 bases). Germline CDR1 reads SGHDT; CDR2 reads YYEEEE. The V and J ends lost 5 bases and 0 bases respectively, with 9 bases between them. The CDR3 spans 15 residues. The DNA of the CDR3 is TGTGCCAGCAGTTACAGGGTCTCTGGGGCCAACGTCCTGACTTTC. Protein product: CASSYRVSGANVLTF.

The V call is TRBV6-2 or TRBV6-3, the J call TRBJ1-2; 8 bases agree with TRBD1. J was trimmed by 6 bases and V by 5 bases; bases with no gene match: 5. The germline CDR1 and CDR2 sequences are MNHEY and SVGEGT. The CDR3 length is 13 residues. The CDR3 DNA is TGTGCCAGCAGTCGGACAGGGTGGAATGGCTACACCTTC. This gives the protein CASSRTGWNGYTF.

The chain uses TRBV27 and TRBJ2-7; the D gene is possibly TRBD1 (5 bases). Per germline, CDR1 MNHEY and CDR2 SMNVEV (reference sequence). This CDR3 is 16 amino acids long. V was trimmed by 2 bases and J by 2 bases, leaving 16 bases between them. The DNA for the CDR3 is TGTGCCAGCAGTTTAAATAGAAGGACACCAGCCTACGAGCAGTACTTC. This gives the protein CASSLNRRTPAYEQYF.

This chain connects TRBV12-3 or TRBV12-4 to TRBJ2-3, with 15 bases matching TRBD2. V shed 5 bases, J shed 6 bases, and the junction held 6 bases outside the gene matches. CDR3 length: 16 amino acids. The CDR3 DNA sequence: TGTGCCAGCAGTGACGGGACTAGCGGGGGGCAGGATACGCAGTATTTT. As protein: CASSDGTSGGQDTQYF.

This clonotype was seen a few times. This chain links TRBV9 with TRBJ2-1; D unresolved. The CDR3 length is 14 residues. V was trimmed by 0 bases and J by 6 bases, leaving 10 bases between them. The germline V gene encodes CDR1 SGDLS and CDR2 YYNGEE. CDR3 residues: CASSVAGLSNEQFF. The CDR3 DNA follows: TGTGCCAGCAGCGTAGCCGGATTAAGCAATGAGCAGTTCTTC.

The gene calls are TRBV24-1 and TRBJ1-2, with TRBD1 as a possible D gene (5 bases). Trimming left V 1 base short and J 8 bases short, with 19 bases between. Germline CDR1 and CDR2: KGHDR and SFDVKD. The length of the CDR3 is 16 residues. CDR3 nucleotides: TGTGCCACCAGTGATTTCCAAGACCAGGGAGTGTGGGGCTACACCTTC. Protein product: CATSDFQDQGVWGYTF.

V usage is TRBV6-5 and J usage is TRBJ2-5; D unresolved. Between the trimmed V and J ends, which lost 2 bases and 4 bases, there was a span of 5 bases. Germline CDR1 is MNHEY and CDR2 is SVGAGI. The CDR3 is 12 residues long. DNA for the CDR3: TGTGCCAGCAGTTACAGCAGAGAGACCCAGTACTTC. Translation gives CASSYSRETQYF.

In this sample, this clonotype turned up many times. This chain uses TRBV9 with TRBJ2-2; 8 nucleotides match TRBD2. V gave up 4 bases and J gave up 3 bases; unmatched junction bases: 14. In germline, CDR1 is SGDLS, CDR2 YYNGEE. The CDR3 runs to 18 residues. The CDR3 DNA sequence: TGTGCCAGCAGCCCTCGAATCGGGACTAGGGGACACACCGGGGAGCTGTTTTTT. This gives the protein CASSPRIGTRGHTGELFF.

This clonotype has a handful of counts. The V and J genes are TRBV5-4 and TRBJ2-3, with TRBD2 matching over 8 bases. Trimming removed 0 bases from V and 6 bases from J; junction bases left unmatched: 6. In germline, CDR1 is SGHNT, CDR2 YYREEE (reference sequence). The CDR3 is made up of 15 amino acids. Here the CDR3 reads CASSLGSAGGDTQYF. The CDR3 DNA reads TGTGCCAGCAGCTTGGGTTCTGCGGGAGGTGATACGCAGTATTTT.

The CDR3 loop reads CASSQVRQSNSPLHF. The CDR3 nucleotides are TGTGCCAGCAGCCAAGTACGACAGTCCAATTCACCCCTCCACTTT. V and J are TRBV3-1 and TRBJ1-6; perhaps TRBD1 as D (5 bases). Between the trimmed V and J ends, which lost 1 base and 7 bases, there was a span of 11 bases. CDR1 is LGHDT and CDR2 is YNNKEL in the germline V gene (reference sequence). The CDR3 consists of 15 residues.

In this sample, this clonotype turned up a few times. The J gene is TRBJ2-7, the V gene TRBV9, with TRBD2 matching over 7 bases. V dropped 0 bases and J dropped 6; count of bases not matched to a gene: 12. The CDR3 runs 16 residues. In germline, CDR1 is SGDLS, CDR2 YYNGEE. Written as DNA, the CDR3 is TGTGCCAGCAGCGTAGCCCCAGCGGGGCCCCTCTTCGAGCAGTACTTC. This sequence encodes CASSVAPAGPLFEQYF.

The rearrangement uses TRBV15 and TRBJ1-1, with a tentative D call TRBD1 (5 bases). CDR1 and CDR2 (germline): LNHNV, YYDKDF (reference sequence). V was shortened by 5 bases and J by 5 bases, with 21 bases between the two germline ends. The CDR3 consists of 16 residues. CDR3 coding DNA: TGTGCCACCAGCTCACCTAGCGGGGCTTTGGAGACTGAAGCTTTCTTT. The encoded protein is CATSSPSGALETEAFF. The full variable domain, rest sourced from reference TRBV15 and TRBJ1-1, is DAMVIQNPRYQVTQFGKPVTLSCSQTLNHNVMYWYQQKSSQAPKLLFHYYDKDFNNEADTPDNFQSRRPNTSFCFLDIRSPGLGDTAMYLCATSSPSGALETEAFFGQGTRLTVV.

This chain joins TRBV12-3 or TRBV12-4 and TRBJ2-2; no reliable D call. V was clipped by 3 bases and J by 0 bases, with 8 bases between them. CDR3 size: 15 residues. CDR3 bases: TGTGCCAGCAGTTTTCAAGGGTCGAACACCGGGGAGCTGTTTTTT. This sequence encodes CASSFQGSNTGELFF.

This clonotype has more than one count but fewer than ten. The chain has TRBV6-2 or TRBV6-3 and TRBJ2-7, with TRBD2 matching 10 bases. V was clipped by 7 bases and J by 7 bases; unmatched bases: 13. Germline V gene sequence: CDR1 MNHEY, CDR2 SVGEGT. The CDR3 covers 15 residues. CDR3 DNA sequence: TGTGCCAGCACCCAGGGACTAGCGAGACATGGGGAGCAGTACTTC. It codes for CASTQGLARHGEQYF.

The chain uses TRBV12-3 or TRBV12-4 and TRBJ1-2; no definite D call. CDR3 length: 11 amino acids. Trimming took off 8 bases at V and 6 bases at J, with 10 bases between the two ends. CDR3 in DNA: TGTGCCAGCGGTGCGTTTAATGGCTACACCTTC. Its protein is CASGAFNGYTF.

The CDR3, as DNA: TGTGCCAGCAGCTTGGATGACAGTTACAATGAGCAGTTCTTC. Translating it yields CASSLDDSYNEQFF. The chain links TRBV5-6 to TRBJ2-1; D perhaps matches TRBD1 (5 bases). CDR1 is SGHDT, CDR2 YYEEEE, per germline. The CDR3 is 14 residues long. V was shortened by 0 bases and J by 4 bases, with 8 bases between the two germline ends.